The 26 T cell receptor beta chains given below trace back to one sample, sequenced in a study of blood T cell repertoires in COVID-19. The method was immunoSEQ multiplex PCR; TCRdb's version includes in-frame clones alone and lacks a portion of them. This table holds over 150,000 clones, approximately 84% found once. Input material: PBMCs or T cells enriched from blood (not recorded which). These TCRs come from a woman aged 30 to 39 who had recovered from COVID-19.

The chain employs TRBV15 and TRBJ1-2; TRBD1 aligns across 8 bases. Germline assignment: CDR1 LNHNV and CDR2 YYDKDF (reference sequence). With V trimmed by 5 bases and J by 3 bases, 8 bases remained unmatched. The CDR3 loop spans 15 amino acids. The CDR3 coding sequence is TGTGCCACCAGCTCCCGGACAGGGTGGGACTATGGCTACACCTTC. Amino acids: CATSSRTGWDYGYTF.

This chain uses TRBV5-1 with TRBJ2-7; 9 positions agree with TRBD1. J lost 2 bases, V lost 4 bases, and 7 bases had no gene match. Germline CDR1 is SGHRS and CDR2 is YFSETQ. The CDR3 is 15 amino acids. CDR3 amino acids: CASSGDRDWAYEQYV. The CDR3 region has the DNA TGCGCCAGCAGCGGGGACAGGGACTGGGCCTACGAGCAGTACGTC.

This clone has a single count. The chain uses TRBV11-2 and TRBJ1-2; the match to TRBD1 covers 7 bases. This CDR3 comprises 14 residues. From germline, CDR1 is SGHAT and CDR2 FQNNGV. With 4 bases clipped from V and 6 bases from J, the junction kept 8 bases outside the gene matches. CDR3 sequence: CASSSRLTGNGYTF. The CDR3 nucleotides read TGTGCCAGCAGCTCTAGACTGACAGGGAATGGCTACACCTTC. Full variable domain (rest looked up from reference TRBV11-2 and TRBJ1-2): EAGVAQSPRYKIIEKRQSVAFWCNPISGHATLYWYQQILGQGPKLLIQFQNNGVVDDSQLPKDRFSAERLKGVDSTLKIQPAKLEDSAVYLCASSSRLTGNGYTFGSGTRLTVV.

The chain carries TRBV21-1 and TRBJ2-1; the table assigns TRBD2, which was not confirmed against the DNA. TRBV21-1 is described as a pseudogene. The length of the CDR3 is 20 residues. Here the CDR3 DNA reads TGTGCCAGCAGCAAAGTGGCACTAGCGGGACCCCTGAACATCTACAATGAGCAGTTCTTC. Translating gives CASSKVALAGPLNIYNEQFF.

The chain has TRBV5-6 and TRBJ1-5; D is uncertain. The CDR3 runs to 15 residues. Germline V gives CDR1 SGHDT, CDR2 YYEEEE. The germline V and J ends were trimmed by 0 bases and 2 bases, with 9 bases remaining between them. In DNA form, the CDR3 reads TGTGCCAGCAGCTTGGGGAGGAACGGCAATCAGCCCCAGCATTTT. Its protein product is CASSLGRNGNQPQHF. Full variable domain (remainder filled in from reference TRBV5-6 and TRBJ1-5): DAGVTQSPTHLIKTRGQQVTLRCSPKSGHDTVSWYQQALGQGPQFIFQYYEEEERQRGNFPDRFSGHQFPNYSSELNVNALLLGDSALYLCASSLGRNGNQPQHFGDGTRLSIL.

As regards this clone: Other DNA sequences from this sample encode an identical CDR3 as well. The chain joins TRBV5-1 to TRBJ2-1, with 7 bases aligning to TRBD2. V trimming: 0 bases; J trimming: 0 bases; junction bases outside the gene matches: 0. The CDR3 covers 15 residues. Germline lookup yields CDR1 SGHRS and CDR2 YFSETQ. The CDR3 spells CASSLGGSSYNEQFF. The CDR3 DNA reads as TGCGCCAGCAGCTTGGGCGGGAGCTCCTACAATGAGCAGTTCTTC.

This chain uses TRBV19 with TRBJ1-5; 8 bases match TRBD1. Germline CDR1 and CDR2: LNHDA and SQIVND (reference sequence). This CDR3 has 18 amino acids. V lost 9 bases to trimming and J lost 0 bases; unmatched junction nucleotides: 16. The CDR3 here is CASHTIGQGRYSNQPQHF. In DNA, the CDR3 is TGTGCCAGCCATACCATTGGACAGGGAAGGTATAGCAATCAGCCCCAGCATTTT.

The rearrangement links TRBV7-8 to TRBJ2-7, with TRBD2 matching over 8 bases. The CDR3 extends over 16 amino acids. Unmatched junction bases numbered 7, after V lost 1 base and J lost 2 bases. In germline, CDR1 is SGHVS, CDR2 FQNEAQ. Here the CDR3 reads CASSLVGSGGPYEQYV. CDR3 bases: TGTGCCAGCAGCTTAGTGGGAAGCGGGGGCCCCTACGAGCAGTACGTC.

In this sample, this clone turned up a few times. V gene TRBV5-1 combines with J gene TRBJ1-2; 7 bases align to TRBD1. The CDR3 is 16 amino acids. The junction had 12 bases not matched to a gene; V was cut back by 7 bases and J by 0 bases. In germline, CDR1 is SGHRS, CDR2 YFSETQ. The CDR3 spells CASHWEGGCPNYGYTF. The DNA for the CDR3 is TGCGCCAGCCATTGGGAAGGGGGCTGCCCTAACTATGGCTACACCTTC.

This clone was recorded a few times. This rearrangement joins TRBV9 to TRBJ2-2, with a possible D match to TRBD2 (6 bases). Germline V gene data show CDR1 as SGDLS and CDR2 as YYNGEE. The length of the CDR3 is 13 residues. V lost 3 bases and J 7 bases, leaving 10 bases between the germline ends. In DNA form, the CDR3 reads TGTGCCAGCAGCGCCGCGGGGAGCGGGGAGCTGTTTTTT. Residues: CASSAAGSGELFF. Combining the CDR3 with reference TRBV9 and TRBJ2-2 gives the whole variable domain DSGVTQTPKHLITATGQRVTLRCSPRSGDLSVYWYQQSLDQGLQFLIQYYNGEERAKGNILERFSAQQFPDLHSELNLSSLELGDSALYFCASSAAGSGELFFGEGSRLTVL.

The chain recombines TRBV27 with TRBJ2-7; 8 positions agree with TRBD1. CDR1 and CDR2 (germline): MNHEY, SMNVEV (reference sequence). V lost 5 bases and J lost 5; bases outside the gene matches: 5. This CDR3 region has 13 residues. The CDR3 protein is CASSPRTGNEQYV. Written as DNA, the CDR3 is TGTGCCAGCAGTCCTCGGACAGGGAACGAGCAGTACGTC.

This sequence joins TRBV3-1 (or the pseudogene TRBV3-2) and TRBJ2-2; 8 bases are shared with TRBD2. Germline trimming cut 1 base from V and 5 bases from J; bases unmatched to any gene: 6. Germline CDR1 and CDR2: LGHDT and YNNKEL (reference sequence). The CDR3 has 16 residues. The CDR3 is CASSQVAGGGTGELFF. DNA for the CDR3: TGTGCCAGCAGCCAAGTTGCGGGAGGCGGGACCGGGGAGCTGTTTTTT.

The chain uses TRBV7-8 and TRBJ1-2, with a possible D match to TRBD1 (5 bases). V was clipped by 0 bases and J by 2 bases, with 10 bases between them. The CDR3 extends over 15 amino acids. Germline lookup yields CDR1 SGHVS and CDR2 FQNEAQ. CDR3: CASSLAWGVNYGYTF. The CDR3 DNA reads TGTGCCAGCAGCTTAGCGTGGGGCGTGAACTATGGCTACACCTTC.

This clone occurred a few times. The V call is TRBV6-1, the J call TRBJ2-3; 13 bases line up with TRBD2. The CDR3 length is 16 residues. J was trimmed by 7 bases and V by 1 base; bases with no gene match: 5. CDR1 is MNHNS and CDR2 is SASEGT in the germline V gene. In DNA form, the CDR3 reads TGTGCCAGCAGTGAAGGTTGGACTAGCGGGAGATATACGCAGTATTTT. It is translated as CASSEGWTSGRYTQYF.

The chain links TRBV11-2 to TRBJ1-1, with D possibly TRBD1 on 6 matching bases. CDR3 length: 11 residues. Looked up from germline, CDR1 is SGHAT and CDR2 is FQNNGV. V was pared by 5 bases and J by 8 bases, with 9 bases between. CDR3 nucleotides: TGTGCCAGCAGCCATAGGGGGGAAGCTTTCTTT. It codes for CASSHRGEAFF.

This rearrangement joins TRBV5-1 to TRBJ2-1; D not resolved. Looked up from germline, CDR1 is SGHRS and CDR2 is YFSETQ. CDR3 size: 11 residues. The germline V and J ends were trimmed by 1 base and 8 bases, with 4 bases remaining between them. The CDR3 nucleotides read TGCGCCAGCAGCTTGAGCTATGAGCAGTTCTTC. It translates to CASSLSYEQFF.

The rearrangement links TRBV5-1 to TRBJ1-1; 9 bases match TRBD1. The V segment lost 6 bases and the J segment 4 bases; nucleotides outside the gene matches: 4. The CDR3 is 13 amino acids. Germline CDR1 reads SGHRS; CDR2 reads YFSETQ. CDR3 nucleotide sequence: TGCGCCAGCAAGGAGACAGGGGGCACTGAAGCTTTCTTT. Protein product: CASKETGGTEAFF.

The V call is TRBV19, the J call TRBJ2-3; TRBD1 might be the D (7 bases). V was cut by 4 bases and J by 3 bases, with 17 bases left in between. Germline values: CDR1 LNHDA, CDR2 SQIVND (reference sequence). The CDR3 has 16 amino acids. The CDR3, as DNA: TGTGCCAGTAGTAGAGCTCAGGGGGGACCAACAGATACGCAGTATTTT. Amino acid sequence: CASSRAQGGPTDTQYF.

This chain uses TRBV28 with TRBJ2-7, with 7 bases identical to TRBD1. Trimming took 3 bases from V and 1 from J; bases not matched to a gene: 9. The CDR3 extends over 16 amino acids. Germline CDR1 MDHEN, CDR2 SYDVKM. CDR3 DNA sequence: TGTGCCAGCAGTTTTAAGAGTAAGGGGGCTTCCTACGAGCAGTACTTC. This gives the protein CASSFKSKGASYEQYF.

The rearrangement uses TRBV27 and TRBJ2-7, with TRBD1 identical over 10 bases. The CDR3 runs to 14 residues. With 3 bases clipped from V and 5 bases from J, the junction kept 4 bases outside the gene matches. The germline gives CDR1 MNHEY, CDR2 SMNVEV (reference sequence). This CDR3 reads CASSLGDRGDEQYF. As DNA, the CDR3 is TGTGCCAGCAGTTTGGGGGACAGGGGAGACGAGCAGTACTTC.

The CDR3 sequence is CASSWGGTSGSPLHF. The CDR3 coding sequence is TGCGCCAGCAGCTGGGGTGGGACATCGGGTTCACCCCTCCACTTT. The rearrangement joins TRBV5-1 to TRBJ1-6; tentatively, D is TRBD1 (6 bases). V dropped 3 bases and J dropped 9 bases, with 16 bases sitting between them. Per the germline V gene, CDR1 is SGHRS and CDR2 is YFSETQ. The CDR3 has 15 residues.

The chain combines TRBV2 with TRBJ1-1; D unclear. The V gene lost 7 bases and the J gene lost 3 bases, with 12 bases spanning the gap. CDR1 is SNHLY and CDR2 is FYNNEI in the germline V gene. This CDR3 contains 13 residues. The CDR3 bases are TGTGCCAGCAACGTGAGGATGGACACTGAAGCTTTCTTT. This translates into CASNVRMDTEAFF.

The gene calls are TRBV11-3 and TRBJ2-4; TRBD1 matches at 7 bases. CDR3 length: 16 amino acids. J was trimmed by 4 bases and V by 1 base; bases with no gene match: 7. Germline assignment: CDR1 SGHNT and CDR2 YENEEA. The CDR3 reads CASSLGGDRVKNIQYF. The CDR3 bases are TGTGCCAGCAGCTTAGGGGGAGACAGGGTAAAAAACATTCAGTACTTC.

Many counts were recorded for this clone. CDR3 DNA sequence: TGTGCCAGCAGTTCAGCGGGAGGGCCCTCCTACAATGAGCAGTTCTTC. Amino acids: CASSSAGGPSYNEQFF. The gene calls are TRBV6-2 or TRBV6-3 and TRBJ2-1; 10 positions match TRBD2. Trimming removed 4 bases from V and 0 bases from J; junction bases left unmatched: 3. Germline V lookup: CDR1 MNHEY, CDR2 SVGEGT. The CDR3 has 16 residues.

The rearrangement links TRBV5-1 to TRBJ1-2; perhaps TRBD1 as D (5 bases). Germline V gives CDR1 SGHRS, CDR2 YFSETQ. The V end lost 0 bases, the J end lost 3 bases, and 9 bases lay between the germline ends. The CDR3 length is 14 residues. CDR3 sequence (DNA): TGCGCCAGCAGCTTGGAGGACACCTACTATGGCTACACCTTC. Translation: CASSLEDTYYGYTF.

V usage is TRBV21-1 and J usage is TRBJ1-6; the D call TRBD1 from the table was never checked on the DNA. TRBV21-1 is termed a pseudogene. The CDR3 is 15 residues long. CDR3 in DNA: TGTGCCAGCAGGATAGACAGAAATTATAATTCACCCCTCCACTTT. Protein: CASRIDRNYNSPLHF.